The 16 T cell receptor beta chains listed next were all sequenced from one sample in a study of T cell responses to AZD1222 COVID-19 vaccine. Libraries were prepared by immunoSEQ multiplex PCR; TCRdb keeps only in-frame clonotypes and omits some of them. The sample records about 120,000 clones, roughly 89% being singletons. Material: peripheral blood, obtained on day 0 of AZD1222 vaccination. The receptor set was obtained from an adult in good health.

The CDR3 nucleotides are TGTGCCAGCAGTTCGCCCCGGGACAGGGAGGCCAAAAACATTCAGTACTTC. It specifies CASSSPRDREAKNIQYF. The chain uses TRBV7-9 and TRBJ2-4, with 9 bases lining up with TRBD1. Germline V CDR1 and CDR2: SEHNR, FQNEAQ (reference sequence). V trimming: 6 bases; J trimming: 1 base; junction bases outside the gene matches: 10. The length of the CDR3 is 17 residues.

V is TRBV5-1 and J is TRBJ2-7, with D hard to call. V lost 2 bases, J lost 5 bases, and 5 bases lay in between. Per the germline V gene, CDR1 is SGHRS and CDR2 is YFSETQ. This CDR3 has 11 residues. The CDR3 here is CASSFAHEQYF. CDR3 bases: TGCGCCAGCAGCTTCGCCCACGAGCAGTACTTC.

The V call is TRBV9, the J call TRBJ2-7, with TRBD2 matching 7 bases. The CDR3 extends over 14 amino acids. Germline V gene data show CDR1 as SGDLS and CDR2 as YYNGEE. The trim removed 2 bases at V and 6 bases at J, leaving 8 bases unmatched. CDR3 protein: CASSVRETPAEQYF. The CDR3 DNA sequence: TGTGCCAGCAGCGTGCGGGAGACCCCCGCCGAGCAGTACTTC. Based on the CDR3 plus reference TRBV9 and TRBJ2-7, the full variable domain is DSGVTQTPKHLITATGQRVTLRCSPRSGDLSVYWYQQSLDQGLQFLIQYYNGEERAKGNILERFSAQQFPDLHSELNLSSLELGDSALYFCASSVRETPAEQYFGPGTRLTVT.

The chain carries TRBV28 and TRBJ2-2; 9 bases line up with TRBD1. Germline V gene sequence: CDR1 MDHEN, CDR2 SYDVKM. V was clipped by 6 bases and J by 3 bases; unmatched bases: 5. This CDR3 contains 15 residues. The CDR3 nucleotides are TGTGCCAGCAGAGGGGACAGGGTTGACACCGGGGAGCTGTTTTTT. Translated, it gives CASRGDRVDTGELFF.

The chain combines TRBV23-1 with TRBJ1-4; D gene uncertain. TRBV23-1 is noted as an ORF with a role that remains uncertain. Trimming removed 0 bases at V and 4 bases at J, with 9 bases between. This CDR3 contains 15 residues. CDR3: CASSQSKLYNEKLFF. CDR3 in DNA: TGCGCCAGCAGTCAATCTAAGCTCTATAATGAAAAACTGTTTTTT.

Details on this clone: One end of the junction varies from germline; a read error may be responsible. The chain uses TRBV6-1 and TRBJ1-5; D ambiguous. The CDR3 has 15 residues. Per the germline V gene, CDR1 is MNHNS and CDR2 is SASEGT. The CDR3 reads CASSQAGKSNQPQHF. CDR3 DNA: TGTGCCAGCAGTCAAGCTGGTAAGAGCAATCAGCCCCAGCATTTT.

In this sample, this clone turned up a few times. CDR3 coding DNA: TGTGCCAGCACCTCCTCCGGCCGGACTAGCTCCTACAATGAGCAGTTCTTC. As protein: CASTSSGRTSSYNEQFF. V and J are TRBV28 and TRBJ2-1, with 7 bases aligning to TRBD2. The CDR3 spans 17 residues. J lost 0 bases, V lost 7 bases, and 12 bases had no gene match. CDR1 is MDHEN and CDR2 is SYDVKM in the germline V gene.

J is TRBJ1-5 and V is TRBV19; tentative D call: TRBD1 (5 bases). Germline V gene lookup returns CDR1 LNHDA and CDR2 SQIVND (reference sequence). Trimming removed 10 bases at V and 0 bases at J, with 16 bases between. The CDR3 has 15 residues. The CDR3 protein is CATSRALHSNQPQHF. The CDR3 bases are TGTGCCACCTCCAGGGCCTTACATAGCAATCAGCCCCAGCATTTT.

This chain uses TRBV6-2 or TRBV6-3 with TRBJ2-5; 10 nucleotides match TRBD2. Trimming cost V 6 bases and J 5 bases; bases outside gene matches: 9. The germline V gene has CDR1 MNHEY and CDR2 SVGEGT. The CDR3 spans 15 residues. Here the CDR3 reads CASSSTSGLGETQYF. CDR3 DNA: TGTGCCAGCAGCTCGACTAGCGGGCTGGGGGAGACCCAGTACTTC.

The sample holds one count of this clone. This rearrangement joins TRBV6-5 to TRBJ1-6, with TRBD1 matching over 8 bases. Per the germline V gene, CDR1 is MNHEY and CDR2 is SVGAGI. The CDR3 sequence is 15 residues long. J lost 7 bases, V lost 1 base, and 3 bases had no gene match. CDR3: CASSYFGTGNSPLHF. CDR3 nucleotide sequence: TGTGCCAGCAGTTACTTCGGGACAGGAAATTCACCCCTCCACTTT.

The chain employs TRBV25-1 and TRBJ1-1, with D possibly being TRBD1 (5 bases). Germline values: CDR1 MGHDK, CDR2 SYGVNS. V lost 1 base and J 1 base, leaving 10 bases between the germline ends. The CDR3 sequence is 15 residues long. This chain's CDR3 is CASSESRVANTEAFF. For the CDR3, the DNA is TGTGCCAGCAGTGAATCCAGGGTCGCGAACACTGAAGCTTTCTTT.

The chain is built from TRBV15 and TRBJ1-3, with D possibly being TRBD1 (6 bases). CDR3 length: 17 residues. V was clipped by 5 bases and J by 1 base, with 18 bases between them. Germline V gives CDR1 LNHNV, CDR2 YYDKDF (reference sequence). The DNA of the CDR3 is TGTGCCACCAGCGACCTTGGGGGGGGGCGTTCTGGAAACACCATATATTTT. Translation gives CATSDLGGGRSGNTIYF.

The chain recombines TRBV3-1 (or the pseudogene TRBV3-2) with TRBJ2-1; the match to TRBD2 covers 9 bases. The CDR3 loop spans 18 amino acids. With V trimmed by 2 bases and J by 4 bases, 12 bases remained unmatched. Per germline, CDR1 LGHDT and CDR2 YNNKEL (reference sequence). The CDR3 nucleotides read TGTGCCAGCAGCCAACACCGAGCAGCGGGAGGTATTTACAATGAGCAGTTCTTC. This translates into CASSQHRAAGGIYNEQFF.

The V call is TRBV5-8, the J call TRBJ2-5; 7 nucleotides line up with TRBD1. Per germline, CDR1 SGHTS and CDR2 YDEGEE. V lost 3 bases to trimming and J lost 1 base; unmatched junction nucleotides: 6. The CDR3 sequence is 15 residues long. The CDR3 spells CASSSEDRRQETQYF. CDR3 DNA sequence: TGTGCCAGCAGCTCGGAGGACAGGCGCCAAGAGACCCAGTACTTC.

This rearrangement joins TRBV19 to TRBJ1-6, with 11 bases aligning to TRBD1. Trimming took 5 bases from V and 10 from J; bases not matched to a gene: 13. The CDR3 contains 17 residues. CDR1 and CDR2 from the germline V gene are LNHDA and SQIVND (reference sequence). CDR3 protein: CASSYQVRDRGNSPLHF. The CDR3 nucleotides are TGTGCCAGTAGTTACCAGGTAAGGGACAGGGGGAACTCACCCCTCCACTTT.

The chain is built from TRBV28 and TRBJ2-7, with D unresolved. CDR1 MDHEN and CDR2 SYDVKM come from the germline V gene. V lost 6 bases and J 2 bases, leaving 8 bases between the germline ends. This CDR3 spans 12 amino acids. The CDR3 protein is CASSQKAYEQYF. The CDR3, as DNA: TGTGCCAGCAGCCAAAAAGCCTACGAGCAGTACTTC.